Below are 30 T cell receptor beta chains sequenced from a single sample in a study of CD8+ T cells in alopecia areata. The authors extracted RNA and reverse transcribed it into cDNA as the sequencing template. Clones were read by immunoSEQ multiplex PCR, and TCRdb kept only the in-frame ones, dropping some. Among about 160,000 clones listed, around three fifths were seen once. As to treatment: oral pan-JAK inhibitor, 5-10 mg twice daily. This sample comprised CD4+ T cells sorted from blood, obtained at week 24, from a patient treated with tofacitinib. The receptors were sampled from a human donor with alopecia areata.

This clone showed up just a few times. The chain has TRBV25-1 and TRBJ2-1, with D tentatively TRBD1 (6 bases). V lost 3 bases and J lost 4, with 10 bases in between. Germline CDR1 and CDR2: MGHDK and SYGVNS. This CDR3 is 14 amino acids long. CDR3 bases: TGTGCCAGCAGTGACCTCGGGACATACAATGAGCAGTTCTTC. Translated: CASSDLGTYNEQFF.

This clone was counted only a few times. This sequence joins TRBV20-1 and TRBJ2-7; D unclear. V lost 6 bases to trimming and J lost 4 bases, with 10 bases between them. The length of the CDR3 is 11 residues. Germline V gene sequence: CDR1 DFQATT, CDR2 SNEGSKA (reference sequence). The CDR3 loop reads CSAIGQYEQYF. The CDR3 nucleotides read TGCAGTGCCATCGGGCAATACGAGCAGTACTTC.

The chain has TRBV30 and TRBJ2-7, with D perhaps matching TRBD1 (6 bases). The CDR3 loop spans 15 amino acids. Germline values: CDR1 GTSNPN, CDR2 SVGIG (reference sequence). The V end lost 5 bases, the J end lost 0 bases, and 17 bases lay between the germline ends. DNA of the CDR3: TGTGCCTGGGTCCCCAGGGGTCTCAACTCCTACGAGCAGTACTTC. This translates into CAWVPRGLNSYEQYF.

The rearrangement joins TRBV2 to TRBJ1-5; D not certain. Germline V gene lookup returns CDR1 SNHLY and CDR2 FYNNEI. V was pared by 8 bases and J by 7 bases, with 6 bases between. The CDR3 runs to 10 residues. The CDR3: CASGQQPQHF. The CDR3 bases are TGTGCCAGCGGTCAGCAGCCCCAGCATTTT.

V and J are TRBV19 and TRBJ2-4; 9 nucleotides agree with TRBD2. CDR1 is LNHDA and CDR2 is SQIVND in the germline V gene (reference sequence). The CDR3 covers 15 residues. With 6 bases clipped from V and 15 bases from J, the junction kept 18 bases outside the gene matches. The CDR3 region has the DNA TGTGCCAGTAGGACCCCTTCGGTGGTAGCGGGGGTTCTGTACTTC. Translating gives CASRTPSVVAGVLYF.

V and J are TRBV29-1 and TRBJ1-2, with 9 bases aligning to TRBD1. This CDR3 contains 15 residues. V was clipped by 1 base and J by 7 bases; unmatched bases: 10. CDR1 SQVTM and CDR2 ANQGSEA come from the germline V gene. CDR3 loop: CSVEAQTGGSGGYTF. The CDR3 bases are TGCAGCGTTGAAGCTCAAACAGGGGGCTCCGGTGGCTACACCTTC.

The chain uses TRBV5-6 and TRBJ2-7, with D unresolved. This CDR3 is 12 amino acids long. V was pared by 0 bases and J by 1 base, with 2 bases between. Per the germline V gene, CDR1 is SGHDT and CDR2 is YYEEEE. In DNA form, the CDR3 reads TGTGCCAGCAGCTTGGTGTCCTACGAGCAGTACTTC. Translating it yields CASSLVSYEQYF.

The chain uses TRBV6-5 and TRBJ1-1; D is unresolved. Germline loops: CDR1 MNHEY, CDR2 SVGAGI. The CDR3 has 13 residues. Trimming cost V 5 bases and J 1 base, with 8 bases left between them. The DNA for the CDR3 is TGTGCCAGCAGTCAGACACAGAACACTGAAGCTTTCTTT. Amino acid sequence: CASSQTQNTEAFF.

The J gene is TRBJ2-1, the V gene TRBV7-6, with 7 bases identical to TRBD1. V shed 6 bases and J 9 bases; nucleotides not matched to a gene: 11. The length of the CDR3 is 14 residues. Germline loops: CDR1 SGHVS, CDR2 FNYEAQ. The CDR3 sequence: CASSQTGVSSEQFF. The CDR3, as DNA: TGTGCCAGCAGTCAAACAGGGGTTTCGAGTGAGCAGTTCTTC.

The chain links TRBV5-6 to TRBJ2-5; no definite D call. Between the trimmed V and J ends, which lost 0 bases and 4 bases, there was a span of 10 bases. The CDR3 consists of 14 residues. From germline, CDR1 is SGHDT and CDR2 YYEEEE. The CDR3: CASSLVGVAETQYF. The CDR3 DNA sequence: TGTGCCAGCAGCTTGGTTGGGGTTGCAGAGACCCAGTACTTC.

The chain carries TRBV6-1 and TRBJ1-5, with D possibly TRBD1 on 6 matching bases. Germline V CDR1 and CDR2: MNHNS, SASEGT. The CDR3 sequence is 16 residues long. The V end lost 4 bases, the J end lost 5 bases, and 18 bases lay between the germline ends. In DNA, the CDR3 is TGTGCCAGCAGTGTAACGGCCTACAGGGCGTATCAGCCCCAGCATTTT. This sequence encodes CASSVTAYRAYQPQHF.

The chain joins TRBV5-1 to TRBJ2-3; no firm D call. The germline V gene has CDR1 SGHRS and CDR2 YFSETQ. Trimming left V 0 bases short and J 4 bases short, with 9 bases between. The CDR3 runs to 14 residues. The DNA for the CDR3 is TGCGCCAGCAGCTTGGATACGTGGTCAGATACGCAGTATTTT. As protein: CASSLDTWSDTQYF.

The V call is TRBV23-1, the J call TRBJ2-1; no definite D call. TRBV23-1 qualifies as an ORF whose function is uncertain. The CDR3 contains 8 residues. Trimming cost V 7 bases and J 14 bases, with 6 bases left between them. The CDR3 coding sequence is TGCGCCAGCATCTTAGAGTTCTTC. This gives the protein CASILEFF.

This chain uses TRBV5-4 with TRBJ1-2; no clear D. The V end was cut by 3 bases, the J end by 2 bases, with 14 bases between. Germline V lookup: CDR1 SGHNT, CDR2 YYREEE (reference sequence). CDR3 length: 15 amino acids. The CDR3 DNA reads as TGTGCCAGCAGCTGGGGAGAAAAACCGAACTATGGCTACACCTTC. Its translation is CASSWGEKPNYGYTF.

This clone was seen more than once but under ten times. The chain joins TRBV7-9 to TRBJ1-2, with 7 bases that match TRBD1. J was trimmed by 8 bases and V by 4 bases; bases with no gene match: 22. Germline V gene data show CDR1 as SEHNR and CDR2 as FQNEAQ (reference sequence). The CDR3 totals 18 residues. The CDR3 DNA is TGTGCCAGCAGCTCTCCCATAGCCCCGACAGGGCCGACGGGGGGCTACACCTTC. Amino acid sequence: CASSSPIAPTGPTGGYTF. The variable domain in full, completed from reference TRBV7-9 and TRBJ1-2, reads DTGVSQNPRHKITKRGQNVTFRCDPISEHNRLYWYRQTLGQGPEFLTYFQNEAQLEKSRLLSDRFSAERPKGSFSTLEIQRTEQGDSAMYLCASSSPIAPTGPTGGYTFGSGTRLTVV.

The table lists this clone with a few counts. This sequence joins TRBV29-1 and TRBJ1-6; D not certain. The germline V gene has CDR1 SQVTM and CDR2 ANQGSEA. CDR3 size: 13 residues. Trimming removed 4 bases from V and 7 bases from J, with 11 bases in between. CDR3 protein: CSVAQETNSPLHF. CDR3 nucleotides: TGCAGCGTTGCCCAGGAAACGAATTCACCCCTCCACTTT.

V usage is TRBV5-1 and J usage is TRBJ2-3, with 8 bases fitting TRBD2. After removal of 6 bases from V and 2 bases from J, the junction contained 11 bases not matched to a gene. The CDR3 sequence is 16 residues long. Germline V gene data show CDR1 as SGHRS and CDR2 as YFSETQ. CDR3 protein: CASKPTGGFDTDTQYF. In DNA form, the CDR3 reads TGCGCCAGCAAACCAACGGGGGGGTTCGACACAGATACGCAGTATTTT.

The CDR3: CASSRDSERNQPQHF. CDR3 nucleotides: TGTGCCAGCTCACGGGACTCAGAGCGCAATCAGCCCCAGCATTTT. The chain has TRBV18 and TRBJ1-5; tentatively, D is TRBD1 (5 bases). Germline CDR1 KGHSH, CDR2 LQKENI. This CDR3 comprises 15 residues. V was shortened by 4 bases and J by 2 bases, with 12 bases between the two germline ends.

This chain connects TRBV10-3 to TRBJ2-6, with unresolved D. The germline V gene has CDR1 ENHRY and CDR2 SYGVKD. This CDR3 spans 16 amino acids. V gave up 2 bases and J gave up 2 bases, with 10 bases separating them. CDR3 loop: CAISEPQPAGANVLTF. In nucleotides, the CDR3 is TGTGCCATCAGTGAGCCGCAGCCCGCTGGGGCCAACGTCCTGACTTTC.

V gene TRBV29-1 combines with J gene TRBJ2-7; the match to TRBD1 covers 11 bases. Germline loops: CDR1 SQVTM, CDR2 ANQGSEA. The V segment lost 6 bases and the J segment 4 bases; nucleotides outside the gene matches: 8. The CDR3 sequence is 14 residues long. The CDR3 sequence is CSVSWGTGGYEQYF. The CDR3 nucleotides read TGCAGCGTCTCGTGGGGGACAGGGGGGTACGAGCAGTACTTC.

CDR3 nucleotide sequence: TGCAGCGCTCACCCGGGGGGCACTGAAGCTTTCTTT. It yields the protein CSAHPGGTEAFF. V usage is TRBV29-1 and J usage is TRBJ1-1; D is possibly TRBD1 (5 bases). Trimming took off 7 bases at V and 4 bases at J, with 13 bases between the two ends. CDR3 length equals 12 residues. Germline CDR1 is SQVTM and CDR2 is ANQGSEA.

This chain joins TRBV10-3 and TRBJ2-5; a possible D gene is TRBD2 (5 bases). The CDR3 sequence is 13 residues long. Trimming took off 6 bases at V and 5 bases at J, with 13 bases between the two ends. Germline loops: CDR1 ENHRY, CDR2 SYGVKD. The CDR3, as DNA: TGTGCCATCAGGACTAATATTGCTGAGACCCAGTACTTC. Amino acid sequence: CAIRTNIAETQYF.

The CDR3 DNA reads as TGTGCCTGGAGTAGCGGGAGGAATCAGCCCCAGCATTTT. This translates into CAWSSGRNQPQHF. The chain is built from TRBV30 and TRBJ1-5, with D unresolved. Germline values: CDR1 GTSNPN, CDR2 SVGIG (reference sequence). V lost 2 bases and J 4 bases, leaving 9 bases between the germline ends. The length of the CDR3 is 13 residues.

This chain connects TRBV29-1 to TRBJ2-2; 9 bases fit TRBD1. V dropped 8 bases and J dropped 5; count of bases not matched to a gene: 6. This CDR3 is built from 13 residues. The germline V gene encodes CDR1 SQVTM and CDR2 ANQGSEA. The DNA of the CDR3 is TGCAGCCACAGGGGGCCGGGGACCGGGGAGCTGTTTTTT. Its protein product is CSHRGPGTGELFF.

This sequence joins TRBV29-1 and TRBJ2-5; 12 bases are a match to TRBD2. J was trimmed by 7 bases and V by 0 bases; bases with no gene match: 6. Germline V lookup: CDR1 SQVTM, CDR2 ANQGSEA. This CDR3 comprises 15 residues. CDR3 sequence (DNA): TGCAGCGTTGAAGATGAGGGACTAGCGGGCGGGACCCAGTACTTC. It yields the protein CSVEDEGLAGGTQYF.

The chain is built from TRBV25-1 and TRBJ2-5; 8 bases are shared with TRBD1. CDR3 size: 16 residues. V lost 4 bases to trimming and J lost 0 bases; unmatched junction nucleotides: 7. Germline V gene data show CDR1 as MGHDK and CDR2 as SYGVNS. The CDR3 DNA follows: TGTGCCAGCAGTGCCCACAGGGGGTTGTACCAAGAGACCCAGTACTTC. This translates into CASSAHRGLYQETQYF.

The V gene is TRBV30, the J gene TRBJ1-2, with 8 bases matching TRBD1. V was pared by 4 bases and J by 8 bases, with 6 bases of the junction left unmatched. CDR1 is GTSNPN, CDR2 SVGIG, per germline (reference sequence). The CDR3 extends over 12 amino acids. CDR3 protein: CAWNRGMSGYTF. The CDR3 bases are TGTGCCTGGAACAGGGGGATGAGCGGCTACACCTTC. Variable domain in full (rest from reference TRBV30 and TRBJ1-2): SQTIHQWPATLVQPVGSPLSLECTVEGTSNPNLYWYRQAAGRGLQLLFYSVGIGQISSEVPQNLSASRPQDRQFILSSKKLLLSDSGFYLCAWNRGMSGYTFGSGTRLTVV.

Points on this clone: The sample has other DNA sequences that encode this CDR3 too. The chain has TRBV5-1 and TRBJ2-5, with no clear D. The CDR3 runs 14 residues. In germline, CDR1 is SGHRS, CDR2 YFSETQ. The V end was cut by 1 base, the J end by 5 bases, with 12 bases between. The CDR3 region has the DNA TGCGCCAGCAGCTTGTTTTATCCTGGGGAGACCCAGTACTTC. This sequence encodes CASSLFYPGETQYF.

The gene calls are TRBV6-1 and TRBJ1-2, with 7 bases matching TRBD1. The CDR3 loop spans 13 amino acids. J gave up 7 bases and V 6 bases, and 8 bases lay outside the gene matches. CDR1 is MNHNS and CDR2 is SASEGT in the germline V gene. As DNA, the CDR3 is TGTGCCAGCAGGATGCGACAGGGAGGTGGCTACACCTTC. Amino acids: CASRMRQGGGYTF.

About this clone: Mismatch with germline at one junction end may stem from a read error. Different DNA sequences within this sample yield the same CDR3. The chain couples TRBV19 to TRBJ2-7, with 11 bases lining up with TRBD1. The germline V gene has CDR1 LNHDA and CDR2 SQIVND (reference sequence). The CDR3 sequence is 14 residues long. In DNA, the CDR3 is TGCGCCAGTAGTATCCCAGGGACAGGGGGCGAGCAGTACTTC. Protein sequence: CASSIPGTGGEQYF.